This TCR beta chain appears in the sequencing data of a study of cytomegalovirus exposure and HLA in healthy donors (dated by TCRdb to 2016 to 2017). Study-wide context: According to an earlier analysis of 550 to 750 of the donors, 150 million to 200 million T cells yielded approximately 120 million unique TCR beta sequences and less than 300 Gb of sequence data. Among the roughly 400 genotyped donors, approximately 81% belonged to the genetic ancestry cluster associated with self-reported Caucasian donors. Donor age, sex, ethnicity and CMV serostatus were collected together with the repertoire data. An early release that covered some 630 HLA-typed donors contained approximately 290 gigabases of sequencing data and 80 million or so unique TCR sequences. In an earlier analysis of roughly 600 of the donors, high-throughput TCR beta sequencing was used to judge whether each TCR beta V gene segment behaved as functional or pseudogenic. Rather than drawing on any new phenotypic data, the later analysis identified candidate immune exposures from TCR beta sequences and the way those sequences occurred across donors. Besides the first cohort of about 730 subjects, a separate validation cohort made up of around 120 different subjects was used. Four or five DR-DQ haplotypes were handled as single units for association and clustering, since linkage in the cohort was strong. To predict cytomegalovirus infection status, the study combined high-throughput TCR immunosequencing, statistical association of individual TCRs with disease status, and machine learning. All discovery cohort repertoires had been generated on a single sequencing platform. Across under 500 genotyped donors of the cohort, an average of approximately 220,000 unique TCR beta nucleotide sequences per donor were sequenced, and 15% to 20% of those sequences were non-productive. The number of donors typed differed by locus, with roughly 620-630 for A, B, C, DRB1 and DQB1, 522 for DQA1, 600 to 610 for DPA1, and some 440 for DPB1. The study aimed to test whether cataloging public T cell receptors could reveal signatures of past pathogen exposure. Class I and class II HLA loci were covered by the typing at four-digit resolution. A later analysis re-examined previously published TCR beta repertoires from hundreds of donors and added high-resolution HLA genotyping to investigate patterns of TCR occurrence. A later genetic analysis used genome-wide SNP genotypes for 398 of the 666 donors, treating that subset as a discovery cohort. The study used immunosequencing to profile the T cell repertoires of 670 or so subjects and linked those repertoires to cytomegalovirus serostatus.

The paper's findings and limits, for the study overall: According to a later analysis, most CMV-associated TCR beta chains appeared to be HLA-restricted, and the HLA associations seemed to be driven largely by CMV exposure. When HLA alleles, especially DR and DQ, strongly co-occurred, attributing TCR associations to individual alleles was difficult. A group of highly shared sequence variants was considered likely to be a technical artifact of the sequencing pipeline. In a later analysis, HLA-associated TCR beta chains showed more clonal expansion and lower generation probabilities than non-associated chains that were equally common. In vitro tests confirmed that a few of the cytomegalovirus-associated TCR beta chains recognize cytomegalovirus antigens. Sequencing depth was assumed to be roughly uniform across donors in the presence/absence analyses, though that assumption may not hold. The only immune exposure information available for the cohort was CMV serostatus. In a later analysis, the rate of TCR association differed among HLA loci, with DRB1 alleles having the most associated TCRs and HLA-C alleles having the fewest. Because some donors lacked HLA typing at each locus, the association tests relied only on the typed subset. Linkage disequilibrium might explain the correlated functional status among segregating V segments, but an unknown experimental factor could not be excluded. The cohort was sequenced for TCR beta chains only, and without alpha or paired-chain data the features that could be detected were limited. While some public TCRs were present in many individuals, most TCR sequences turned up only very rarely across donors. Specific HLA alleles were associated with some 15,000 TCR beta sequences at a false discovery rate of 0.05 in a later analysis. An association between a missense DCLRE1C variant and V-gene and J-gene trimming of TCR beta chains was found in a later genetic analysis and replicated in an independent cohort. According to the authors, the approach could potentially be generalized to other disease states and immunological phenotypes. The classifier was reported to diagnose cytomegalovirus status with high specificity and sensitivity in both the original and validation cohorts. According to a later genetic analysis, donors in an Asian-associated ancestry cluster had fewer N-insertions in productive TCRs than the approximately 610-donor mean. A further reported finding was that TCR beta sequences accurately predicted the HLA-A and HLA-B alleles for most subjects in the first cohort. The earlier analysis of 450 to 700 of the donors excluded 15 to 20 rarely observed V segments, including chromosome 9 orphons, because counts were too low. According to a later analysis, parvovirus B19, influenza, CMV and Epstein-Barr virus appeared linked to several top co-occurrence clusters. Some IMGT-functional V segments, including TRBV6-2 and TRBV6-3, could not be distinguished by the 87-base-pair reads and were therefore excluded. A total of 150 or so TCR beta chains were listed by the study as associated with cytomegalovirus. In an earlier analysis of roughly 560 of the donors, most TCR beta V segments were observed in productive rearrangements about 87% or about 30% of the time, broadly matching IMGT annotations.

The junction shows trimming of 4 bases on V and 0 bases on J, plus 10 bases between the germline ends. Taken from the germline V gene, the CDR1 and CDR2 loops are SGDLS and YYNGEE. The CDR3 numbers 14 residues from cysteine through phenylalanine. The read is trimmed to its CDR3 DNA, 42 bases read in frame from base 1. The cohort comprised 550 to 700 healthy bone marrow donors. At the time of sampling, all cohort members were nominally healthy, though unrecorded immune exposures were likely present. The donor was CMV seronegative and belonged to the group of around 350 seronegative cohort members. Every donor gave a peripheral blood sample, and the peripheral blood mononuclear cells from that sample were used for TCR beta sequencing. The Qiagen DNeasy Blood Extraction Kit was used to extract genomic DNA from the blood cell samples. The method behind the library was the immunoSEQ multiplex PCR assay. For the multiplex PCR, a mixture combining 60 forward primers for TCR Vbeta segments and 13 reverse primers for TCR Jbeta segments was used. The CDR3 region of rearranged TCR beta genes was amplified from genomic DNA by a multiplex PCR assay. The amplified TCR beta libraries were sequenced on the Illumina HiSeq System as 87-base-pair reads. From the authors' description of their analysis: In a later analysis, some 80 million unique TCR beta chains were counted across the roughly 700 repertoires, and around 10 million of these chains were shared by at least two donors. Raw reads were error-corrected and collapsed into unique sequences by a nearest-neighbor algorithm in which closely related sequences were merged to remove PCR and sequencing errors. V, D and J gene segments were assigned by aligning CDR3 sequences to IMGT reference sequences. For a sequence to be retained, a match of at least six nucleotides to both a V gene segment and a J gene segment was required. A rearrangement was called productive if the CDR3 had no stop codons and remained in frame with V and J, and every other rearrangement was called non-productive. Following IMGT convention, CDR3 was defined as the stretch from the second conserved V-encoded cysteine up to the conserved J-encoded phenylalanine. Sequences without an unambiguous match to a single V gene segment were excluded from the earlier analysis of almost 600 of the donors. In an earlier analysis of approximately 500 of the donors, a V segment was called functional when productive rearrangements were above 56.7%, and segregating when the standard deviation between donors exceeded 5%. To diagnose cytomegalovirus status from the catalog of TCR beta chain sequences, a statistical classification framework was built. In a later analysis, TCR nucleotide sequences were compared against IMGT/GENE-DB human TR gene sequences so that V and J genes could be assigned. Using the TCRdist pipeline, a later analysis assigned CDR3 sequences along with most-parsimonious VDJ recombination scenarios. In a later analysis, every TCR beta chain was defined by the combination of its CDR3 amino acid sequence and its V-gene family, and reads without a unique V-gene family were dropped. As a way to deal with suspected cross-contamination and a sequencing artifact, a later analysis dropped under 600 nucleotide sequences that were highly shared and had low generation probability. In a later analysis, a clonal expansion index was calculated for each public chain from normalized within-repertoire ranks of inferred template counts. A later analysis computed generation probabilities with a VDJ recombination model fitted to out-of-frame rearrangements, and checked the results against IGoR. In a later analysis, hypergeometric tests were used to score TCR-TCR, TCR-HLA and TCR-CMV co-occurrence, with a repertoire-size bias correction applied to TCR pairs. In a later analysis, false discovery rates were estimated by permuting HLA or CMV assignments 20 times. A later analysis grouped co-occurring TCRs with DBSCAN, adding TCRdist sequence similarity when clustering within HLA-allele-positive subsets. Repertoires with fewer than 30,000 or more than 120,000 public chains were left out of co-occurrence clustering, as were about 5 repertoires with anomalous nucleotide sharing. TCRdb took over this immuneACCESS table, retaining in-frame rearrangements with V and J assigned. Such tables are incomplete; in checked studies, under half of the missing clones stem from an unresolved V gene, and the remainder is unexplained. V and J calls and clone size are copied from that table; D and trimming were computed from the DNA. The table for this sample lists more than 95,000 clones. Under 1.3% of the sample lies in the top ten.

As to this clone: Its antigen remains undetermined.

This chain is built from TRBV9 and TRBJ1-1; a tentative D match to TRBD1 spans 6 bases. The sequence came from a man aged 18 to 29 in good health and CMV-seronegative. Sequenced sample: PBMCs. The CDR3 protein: CASSIGDMNTEAFF. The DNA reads TGTGCCAGCAGCATCGGGGACATGAACACTGAAGCTTTCTTT.